One and the same sample provided the 21 T cell receptor beta chains below, sequenced in a study of technical replicates of blood from a handful of donors. The table came from immunoSEQ multiplex PCR; TCRdb's copy has only in-frame clones and leaves some out. Of tens of thousands of clones listed, more than 90% are singletons. The sample comprised PBMCs. These receptors were taken from a human donor in good health. Some clones in this sample may be carry-over from other donors' samples.

V gene TRBV14 combines with J gene TRBJ2-3; TRBD2 is a possible D gene (6 bases). The CDR3 runs 16 residues. V shed 4 bases and J shed 0 bases, with 14 bases lying between them. Germline V gene data show CDR1 as SGHDN and CDR2 as FVKESK. CDR3 coding DNA: TGTGCCAGCAGCCGCCGGCGCGGGGCTAGCACAGATACGCAGTATTTT. Translation: CASSRRRGASTDTQYF.

J is TRBJ1-5 and V is TRBV7-2; tentatively, D is TRBD1 (5 bases). There are 15 residues in the CDR3. Germline CDR1 reads SGHTA; CDR2 reads FQGNSA. The V end was cut by 1 base, the J end by 6 bases, with 13 bases between. CDR3 DNA sequence: TGTGCCAGCAGCTTAGGTCTACCCGGGGGTCAGCCCCAGCATTTT. It codes for CASSLGLPGGQPQHF.

V usage is TRBV7-2 and J usage is TRBJ2-1, with 13 nucleotides matching TRBD2. The germline gives CDR1 SGHTA, CDR2 FQGNSA. Unmatched junction bases numbered 2, after V lost 4 bases and J lost 8 bases. This CDR3 is 14 amino acids long. The CDR3 here is CASSYGLAGDEQFF. CDR3 DNA: TGTGCCAGCAGCTATGGACTAGCGGGAGATGAGCAGTTCTTC.

The rearrangement joins TRBV6-5 to TRBJ1-5; perhaps TRBD1 as D (6 bases). The length of the CDR3 is 15 residues. Trimming took 6 bases from V and 5 from J, leaving 17 bases between them. The germline V gene encodes CDR1 MNHEY and CDR2 SVGAGI. The CDR3: CASSPAGARDQPQHF. CDR3 bases: TGTGCCAGCAGCCCGGCAGGGGCGAGGGATCAGCCCCAGCATTTT.

The sample holds one count of this clone. CDR3: CASSLGAVEQYF. CDR3 DNA: TGCGCCAGCAGCTTGGGGGCAGTCGAGCAGTACTTC. The V gene is TRBV5-1, the J gene TRBJ2-7, with D unresolved. The CDR3 runs to 12 residues. Trimming pared 0 bases from V and 6 bases from J, leaving 7 bases between. Looked up from germline, CDR1 is SGHRS and CDR2 is YFSETQ.

CDR3: CASSIDRVREQYF. The CDR3, as DNA: TGTGCCAGCAGCATTGACAGGGTCCGCGAGCAGTACTTC. The chain uses TRBV7-2 and TRBJ2-7; 7 bases fit TRBD1. This CDR3 spans 13 amino acids. CDR1 and CDR2 from the germline V gene are SGHTA and FQGNSA. V lost 5 bases and J lost 6; bases outside the gene matches: 7.

The CDR3 nucleotides read TGTGCCAGCAGCTCCTCGACAGGGCGGTCCTATAATTCACCCCTCCACTTT. Its protein product is CASSSSTGRSYNSPLHF. The rearrangement links TRBV5-6 to TRBJ1-6; TRBD1 matches 7 bases. This CDR3 spans 17 amino acids. The junction had 7 bases not matched to a gene; V was cut back by 3 bases and J by 1 base. CDR1 SGHDT and CDR2 YYEEEE come from the germline V gene.

The chain couples TRBV5-1 to TRBJ2-1, with TRBD1 matching 7 bases. CDR1 is SGHRS and CDR2 is YFSETQ in the germline V gene. V was pared by 4 bases and J by 5 bases, with 3 bases of the junction left unmatched. The CDR3 totals 13 residues. This chain's CDR3 is CASSPGQDNEQFF. The CDR3 coding sequence is TGCGCCAGCAGCCCTGGACAGGACAATGAGCAGTTCTTC.

V is TRBV7-9 and J is TRBJ2-2, with 11 positions matching TRBD2. The CDR3 extends over 16 amino acids. CDR1 and CDR2 (germline): SEHNR, FQNEAQ (reference sequence). The junction had 2 bases not matched to a gene; V was cut back by 4 bases and J by 1 base. This CDR3 reads CASSSTSGRNTGELFF. Written as DNA, the CDR3 is TGTGCCAGCAGCTCCACTAGCGGGAGGAACACCGGGGAGCTGTTTTTT.

This clone was counted a single time. Other DNA sequences from this sample encode an identical CDR3 as well. The V and J genes are TRBV5-4 and TRBJ2-5; D is perhaps TRBD1 (6 bases). CDR1 and CDR2 (germline): SGHNT, YYREEE (reference sequence). CDR3 length equals 13 residues. Trimming took off 1 base at V and 4 bases at J, with 8 bases between the two ends. In nucleotides, the CDR3 is TGTGCCAGCAGCTTGCAAGGGGGAGAGACCCAGTACTTC. Translating it yields CASSLQGGETQYF.

The chain combines TRBV7-3 with TRBJ2-3; D is ambiguous. V dropped 2 bases and J dropped 2 bases, with 14 bases sitting between them. Germline CDR1 and CDR2: SGHTA and FQGTGA. The CDR3 spans 16 residues. The CDR3: CASSLGVGRPTDTQYF. The CDR3 DNA reads as TGTGCCAGCAGCTTAGGAGTTGGTCGCCCCACAGATACGCAGTATTTT.

CDR3 in amino acids: CASSQRGRSNSNQPQHF. The CDR3 coding sequence is TGTGCCAGCTCACAAAGGGGGAGAAGTAATAGCAATCAGCCCCAGCATTTT. The chain carries TRBV18 and TRBJ1-5, with D maybe TRBD1 (6 bases). V lost 4 bases to trimming and J lost 0 bases, with 16 bases between them. The germline gives CDR1 KGHSH, CDR2 LQKENI. The CDR3 length is 17 residues. The whole variable domain, remainder taken from reference TRBV18 and TRBJ1-5, is NAGVMQNPRHLVRRRGQEARLRCSPMKGHSHVYWYRQLPEEGLKFMVYLQKENIIDESGMPKERFSAEFPKEGPSILRIQQVVRGDSAAYFCASSQRGRSNSNQPQHFGDGTRLSIL.

The chain links TRBV11-2 to TRBJ1-5; D is perhaps TRBD1 (5 bases). CDR3 length equals 15 residues. Germline values: CDR1 SGHAT, CDR2 FQNNGV. V was pared by 0 bases and J by 3 bases, with 9 bases between. The CDR3 is CASSLDAGNNQPQHF. The CDR3 nucleotides read TGTGCCAGCAGCTTAGATGCAGGGAACAATCAGCCCCAGCATTTT. The full variable domain, completed using reference TRBV11-2 and TRBJ1-5, is EAGVAQSPRYKIIEKRQSVAFWCNPISGHATLYWYQQILGQGPKLLIQFQNNGVVDDSQLPKDRFSAERLKGVDSTLKIQPAKLEDSAVYLCASSLDAGNNQPQHFGDGTRLSIL.

This chain uses TRBV11-2 with TRBJ1-1, with TRBD1 matching 9 bases. V gave up 5 bases and J gave up 0 bases; unmatched junction bases: 13. This CDR3 spans 18 amino acids. Looked up from germline, CDR1 is SGHAT and CDR2 is FQNNGV. For the CDR3, the DNA is TGTGCCAGCAGCCTCACTGGGACAGGGAAAGAGATGAACACTGAAGCTTTCTTT. Its protein is CASSLTGTGKEMNTEAFF.

This chain links TRBV27 with TRBJ2-3; no clear D gene. Between the trimmed V and J ends, which lost 6 bases and 0 bases, there was a span of 7 bases. This CDR3 is built from 13 residues. The germline CDR1 and CDR2 sequences are MNHEY and SMNVEV (reference sequence). Here the CDR3 DNA reads TGTGCCAGCAGGGCGACTAGCACAGATACGCAGTATTTT. Translating it yields CASRATSTDTQYF.

This clone was seen once. The gene calls are TRBV4-3 and TRBJ2-5; TRBD2 aligns across 13 bases. The CDR3 length is 18 residues. The V segment lost 2 bases and the J segment 2 bases; nucleotides outside the gene matches: 8. Germline assignment: CDR1 LGHNA and CDR2 YSLEER. Written as DNA, the CDR3 is TGCGCCAGCAGCCAATGGAATTCGGGACTAGCGGGGCAAGAGACCCAGTACTTC. Its translation: CASSQWNSGLAGQETQYF.

The J gene is TRBJ1-1, the V gene TRBV5-1; 7 bases match TRBD1. Germline values: CDR1 SGHRS, CDR2 YFSETQ. The CDR3 consists of 13 residues. Trimming at V came to 3 bases and at J to 4 bases, leaving 3 bases not matched to a gene. The CDR3 spells CASSSTGLTEAFF. CDR3 DNA: TGCGCCAGCAGCTCGACAGGGCTCACTGAAGCTTTCTTT.

The V gene is TRBV7-3, the J gene TRBJ2-1, with 11 bases identical to TRBD1. The V gene end was trimmed by 5 bases and the J gene end by 7 bases; junction bases not matched to a gene: 4. In germline, CDR1 is SGHTA, CDR2 FQGTGA. The CDR3 spans 14 residues. CDR3 nucleotides: TGTGCCAGCAGCCTTGGACAGGGGGCGAATGAGCAGTTCTTC. Translated: CASSLGQGANEQFF.

The chain employs TRBV30 and TRBJ2-2, with a tentative D call TRBD1 (5 bases). CDR3 length equals 15 residues. The germline V gene encodes CDR1 GTSNPN and CDR2 SVGIG (reference sequence). V was shortened by 6 bases and J by 3 bases, with 17 bases between the two germline ends. DNA of the CDR3: TGTGCCTGTAATAAGGGGCTGGTTGACACCGGGGAGCTGTTTTTT. It translates to CACNKGLVDTGELFF.

J is TRBJ1-1 and V is TRBV7-6, with 7 bases aligning to TRBD1. The CDR3 contains 15 residues. The trim removed 1 base at V and 2 bases at J, leaving 4 bases unmatched. CDR1 and CDR2 (germline): SGHVS, FNYEAQ. CDR3 sequence reads: CASSLDDRVNTEAFF. The DNA of the CDR3 is TGTGCCAGCAGCTTAGATGACAGGGTCAACACTGAAGCTTTCTTT. Variable domain in full (rest from reference TRBV7-6 and TRBJ1-1): GAGVSQSPRYKVTKRGQDVALRCDPISGHVSLYWYRQALGQGPEFLTYFNYEAQQDKSGLPNDRFSAERPEGSISTLTIQRTEQRDSAMYRCASSLDDRVNTEAFFGQGTRLTVV.

The rearrangement joins TRBV13 to TRBJ2-1; D is unresolved. The V end was cut by 3 bases, the J end by 5 bases, with 11 bases between. This CDR3 region has 14 residues. Germline assignment: CDR1 PRHDT and CDR2 FYEKMQ (reference sequence). The CDR3 reads CASSLFWPNNEQFF. The CDR3 DNA reads TGTGCCAGCAGCTTGTTTTGGCCCAACAATGAGCAGTTCTTC.